This T cell receptor (beta chain) was observed in a study of cytomegalovirus exposure and HLA in healthy donors. Study background: In a later analysis, it was reported that the roughly 120 validation repertoires had been produced on the same platform as the roughly 700 repertoires belonging to the first cohort. Whole-study results and caveats: The classifier, whose performance was assessed in both the original and validation cohorts, reportedly diagnosed cytomegalovirus status with high specificity and sensitivity. The study designated fewer than 200 TCR beta chains cytomegalovirus-associated.

Comment on this clone: The target antigen is unknown.

Germline CDR1 and CDR2: SGHTA and FQGNSA. V lost 1 base and J lost 0; bases outside the gene matches: 3. This CDR3 spans 17 amino acids. Clones were sequenced by immunoSEQ multiplex PCR, and TCRdb holds only the in-frame ones, with some missing. The sample contains around 160,000 clones, about 90% of which appear only once. The receptor was isolated from a woman aged 18-29 years in good health and CMV-seropositive. The rearrangement links TRBV7-2 to TRBJ2-3, with TRBD2 matching over 11 bases. The sequencing sample was made of PBMCs. For the CDR3, the DNA is TGTGCCAGCAGCTTAGTGGGGACTAGCGGTAGCACAGATACGCAGTATTTT. Amino acid sequence: CASSLVGTSGSTDTQYF.